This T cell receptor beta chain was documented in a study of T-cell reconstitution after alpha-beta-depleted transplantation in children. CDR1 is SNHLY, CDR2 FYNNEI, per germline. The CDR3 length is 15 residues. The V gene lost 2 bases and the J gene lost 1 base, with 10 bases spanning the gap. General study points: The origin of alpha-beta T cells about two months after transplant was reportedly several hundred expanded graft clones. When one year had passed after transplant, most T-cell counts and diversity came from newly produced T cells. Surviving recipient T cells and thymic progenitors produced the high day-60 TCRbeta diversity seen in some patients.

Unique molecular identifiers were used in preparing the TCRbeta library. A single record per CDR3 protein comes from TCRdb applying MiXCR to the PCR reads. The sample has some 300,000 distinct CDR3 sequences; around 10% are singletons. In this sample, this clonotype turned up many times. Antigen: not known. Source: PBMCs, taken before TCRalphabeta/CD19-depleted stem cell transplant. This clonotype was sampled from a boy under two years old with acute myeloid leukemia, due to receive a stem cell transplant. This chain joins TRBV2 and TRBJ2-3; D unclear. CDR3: CASSESSFRTDTQYF. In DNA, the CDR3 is TGTGCCAGCAGTGAATCCTCTTTCCGCACAGATACGCAGTATTTT.